The clone carrying this T cell receptor beta chain was seen a handful of times. The antigen is unknown. This specimen comes from a study of early T cells in non-severe SARS-CoV-2 infection. Unique molecular identifiers were attached to individual cDNA molecules. TCRdb reprocessed the 5' RACE reads with MiXCR, giving one entry per CDR3 protein. The data contain tens of thousands of distinct CDR3 sequences, around a sixth of them singletons. The V end was cut by 5 bases, the J end by 7 bases, with 15 bases between. CDR3 size: 14 residues. Germline loops: CDR1 LNHDA, CDR2 SQIVND (reference sequence). The study's findings and limits: Comparison of clonotypes with VDJdb favored anti-spike CD8 responses while missing private and CD4 specificities.

Sequencing input: whole blood. The TCR comes from an adult who was a healthcare worker with PCR-confirmed SARS-CoV-2 infection or an uninfected control (not recorded which). This chain links TRBV19 with TRBJ1-5; perhaps TRBD1 as D (6 bases). The CDR3 sequence is CASSFGQSPQPQHF. In DNA, the CDR3 is TGTGCCAGTAGTTTCGGACAGTCCCCCCAGCCCCAGCATTTT.